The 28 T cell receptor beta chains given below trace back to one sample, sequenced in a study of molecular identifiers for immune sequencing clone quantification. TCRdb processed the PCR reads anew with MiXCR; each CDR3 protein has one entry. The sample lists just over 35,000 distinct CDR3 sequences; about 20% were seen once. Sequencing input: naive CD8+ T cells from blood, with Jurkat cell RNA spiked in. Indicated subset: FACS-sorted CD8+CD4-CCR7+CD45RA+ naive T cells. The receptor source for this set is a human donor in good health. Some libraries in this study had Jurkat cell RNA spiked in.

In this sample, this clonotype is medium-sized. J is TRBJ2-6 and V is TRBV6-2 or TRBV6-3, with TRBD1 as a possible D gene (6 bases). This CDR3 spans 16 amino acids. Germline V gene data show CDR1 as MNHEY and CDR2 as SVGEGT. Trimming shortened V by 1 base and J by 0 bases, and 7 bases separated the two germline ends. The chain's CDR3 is CASSYWTASGANVLTF. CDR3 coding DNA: TGTGCCAGCAGTTACTGGACAGCCTCTGGGGCCAACGTCCTGACTTTC.

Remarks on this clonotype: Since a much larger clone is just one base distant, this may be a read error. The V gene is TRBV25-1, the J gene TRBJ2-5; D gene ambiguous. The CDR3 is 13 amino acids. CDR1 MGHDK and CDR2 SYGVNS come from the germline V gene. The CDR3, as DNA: TGTGCCAGCGGTGAACATTTCCAAGAGACCCAGTACTTC. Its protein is CASGEHFQETQYF.

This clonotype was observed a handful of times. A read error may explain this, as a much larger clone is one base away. The CDR3 DNA sequence: TGCAGTGCTAGAGATAGGGCCCAGGTCACCTACGGGCAGTACTTC. Translated, it gives CSARDRAQVTYGQYF. The chain recombines TRBV20-1 with TRBJ2-7; no definite D call. The CDR3 covers 15 residues. Germline CDR1 and CDR2: DFQATT and SNEGSKA (reference sequence).

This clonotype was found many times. This CDR3 is CASSEDFWDSMNTEAFF. The CDR3 bases are TGTGCCAGCAGTGAAGATTTCTGGGATTCCATGAACACTGAAGCTTTCTTT. The chain carries TRBV6-1 and TRBJ1-1; D gene unclear. The CDR3 is 17 amino acids. Germline-derived CDR1 and CDR2 are MNHNS and SASEGT. V dropped 1 base and J dropped 0 bases, with 15 bases sitting between them.

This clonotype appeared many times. In DNA form, the CDR3 reads TGTGCCAGCAGCGTAGGAGATAGCGGGAGAGAGACCCAGTACTTC. This codes for CASSVGDSGRETQYF. The chain is built from TRBV9 and TRBJ2-5; TRBD2 matches 9 bases. The germline CDR1 and CDR2 sequences are SGDLS and YYNGEE. The CDR3 has 15 amino acids. V lost 0 bases, J lost 4 bases, and 4 bases stayed unmatched.

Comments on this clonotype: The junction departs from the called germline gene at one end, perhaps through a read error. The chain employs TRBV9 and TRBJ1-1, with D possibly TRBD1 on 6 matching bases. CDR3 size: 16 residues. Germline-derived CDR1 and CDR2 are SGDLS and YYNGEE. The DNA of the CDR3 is TGTGCCAGCAGCACTTCGGACAGCCATTTGAACACTGAAGCTTTTTTT. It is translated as CASSTSDSHLNTEAFF.

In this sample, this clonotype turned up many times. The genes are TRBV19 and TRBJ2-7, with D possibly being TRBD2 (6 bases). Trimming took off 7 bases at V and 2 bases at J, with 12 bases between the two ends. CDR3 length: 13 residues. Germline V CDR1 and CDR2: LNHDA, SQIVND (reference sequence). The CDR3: CASTGGPTYEQYF. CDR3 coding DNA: TGTGCCAGTACCGGGGGTCCCACCTACGAGCAGTACTTC.

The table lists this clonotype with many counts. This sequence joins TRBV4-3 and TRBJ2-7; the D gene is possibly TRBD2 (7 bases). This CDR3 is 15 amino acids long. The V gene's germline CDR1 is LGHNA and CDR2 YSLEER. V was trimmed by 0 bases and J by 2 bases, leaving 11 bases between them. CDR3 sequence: CASSQDEGGTYEQYF. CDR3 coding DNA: TGCGCCAGCAGCCAAGACGAGGGGGGGACCTACGAGCAGTACTTC.

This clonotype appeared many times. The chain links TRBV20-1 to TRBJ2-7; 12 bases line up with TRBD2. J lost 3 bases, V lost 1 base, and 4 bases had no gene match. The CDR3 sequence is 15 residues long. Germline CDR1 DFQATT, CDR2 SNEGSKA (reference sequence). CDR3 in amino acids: CSARVLAGGLYEQYF. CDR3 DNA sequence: TGCAGTGCTAGAGTCCTAGCGGGGGGGCTCTACGAGCAGTACTTC.

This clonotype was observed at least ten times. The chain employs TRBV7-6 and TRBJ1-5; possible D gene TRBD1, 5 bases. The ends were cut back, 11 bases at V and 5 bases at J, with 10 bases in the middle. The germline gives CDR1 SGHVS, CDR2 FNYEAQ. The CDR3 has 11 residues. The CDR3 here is CARRGHQPQHF. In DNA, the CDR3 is TGTGCCCGGAGGGGACATCAGCCCCAGCATTTT.

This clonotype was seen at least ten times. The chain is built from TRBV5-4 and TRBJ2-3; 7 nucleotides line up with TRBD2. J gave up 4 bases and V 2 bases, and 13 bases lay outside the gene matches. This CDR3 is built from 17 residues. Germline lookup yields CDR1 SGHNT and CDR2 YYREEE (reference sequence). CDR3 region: CASSFSVGGRTSDTQYF. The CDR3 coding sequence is TGTGCCAGCAGCTTTAGTGTCGGCGGGAGAACTTCAGATACGCAGTATTTT.

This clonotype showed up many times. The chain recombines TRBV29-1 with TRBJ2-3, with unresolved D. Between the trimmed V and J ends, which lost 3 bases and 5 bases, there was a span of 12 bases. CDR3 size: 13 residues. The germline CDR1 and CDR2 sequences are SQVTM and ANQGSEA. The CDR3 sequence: CSVDSGFRDTQYF. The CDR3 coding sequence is TGCAGCGTTGATTCTGGCTTTAGAGATACGCAGTATTTT.

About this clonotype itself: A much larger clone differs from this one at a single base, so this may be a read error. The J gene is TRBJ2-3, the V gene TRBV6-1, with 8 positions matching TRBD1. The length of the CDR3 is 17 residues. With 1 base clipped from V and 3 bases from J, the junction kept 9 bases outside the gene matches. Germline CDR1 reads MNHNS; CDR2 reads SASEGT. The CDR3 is CASSEGPGQAVTDTQYF. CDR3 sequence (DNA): TGTGCCAGCAGTGAAGGACCGGGACAGGCTGTGACAGATACGCAGTATTTT.

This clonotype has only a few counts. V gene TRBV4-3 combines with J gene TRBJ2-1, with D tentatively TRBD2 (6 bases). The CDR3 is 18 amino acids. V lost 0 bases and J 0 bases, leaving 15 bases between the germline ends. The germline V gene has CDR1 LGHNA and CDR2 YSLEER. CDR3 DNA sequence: TGCGCCAGCAGCCAAGATAGCCCTACCGGGGGCTCCTACAATGAGCAGTTCTTC. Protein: CASSQDSPTGGSYNEQFF.

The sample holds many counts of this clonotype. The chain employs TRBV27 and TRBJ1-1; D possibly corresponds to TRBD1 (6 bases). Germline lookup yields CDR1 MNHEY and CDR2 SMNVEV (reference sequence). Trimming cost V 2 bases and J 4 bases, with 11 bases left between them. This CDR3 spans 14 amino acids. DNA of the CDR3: TGTGCCAGCAGTTTAAGCAGGGGAGGCACTGAAGCTTTCTTT. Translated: CASSLSRGGTEAFF.

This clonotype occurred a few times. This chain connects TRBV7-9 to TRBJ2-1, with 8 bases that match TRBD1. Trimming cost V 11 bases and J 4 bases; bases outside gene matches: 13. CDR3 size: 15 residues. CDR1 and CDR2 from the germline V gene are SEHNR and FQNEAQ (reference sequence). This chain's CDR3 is CAVFLPGTGYNEQFF. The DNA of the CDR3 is TGTGCCGTCTTTCTGCCCGGGACAGGATACAATGAGCAGTTCTTC.

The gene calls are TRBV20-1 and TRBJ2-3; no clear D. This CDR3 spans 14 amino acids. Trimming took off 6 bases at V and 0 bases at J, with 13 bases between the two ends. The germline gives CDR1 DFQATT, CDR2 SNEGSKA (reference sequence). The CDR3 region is CSAQVAESTDTQYF. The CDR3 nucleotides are TGCAGTGCCCAGGTGGCGGAAAGCACAGATACGCAGTATTTT.

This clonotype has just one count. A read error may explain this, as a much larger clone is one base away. CDR3 in DNA: TGTGCCAGCAGCGAGGAGAATCAGCCCCAGTATTTT. Protein sequence: CASSEENQPQYF. The chain has TRBV5-3 and TRBJ1-5; D call uncertain. TRBJ2-3 explains the end of the DNA better; the J call may be wrong. Being an ORF, TRBV5-3 has a function that is uncertain. The length of the CDR3 is 12 residues.

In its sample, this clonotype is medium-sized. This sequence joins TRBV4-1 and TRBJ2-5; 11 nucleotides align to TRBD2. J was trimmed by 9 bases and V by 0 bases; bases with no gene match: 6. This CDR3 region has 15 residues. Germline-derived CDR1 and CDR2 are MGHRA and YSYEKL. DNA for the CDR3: TGCGCCAGCAGCCAAGATGTACTAGCGGGGGAGGCCCAGTACTTC. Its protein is CASSQDVLAGEAQYF.

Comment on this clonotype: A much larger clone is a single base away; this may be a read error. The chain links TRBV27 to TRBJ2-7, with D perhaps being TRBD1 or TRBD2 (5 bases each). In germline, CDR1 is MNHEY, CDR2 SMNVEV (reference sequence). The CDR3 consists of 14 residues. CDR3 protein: CASRGDGASYEQCF. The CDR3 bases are TGTGCCAGCAGGGGAGACGGGGCTTCCTACGAGCAGTGCTTC.

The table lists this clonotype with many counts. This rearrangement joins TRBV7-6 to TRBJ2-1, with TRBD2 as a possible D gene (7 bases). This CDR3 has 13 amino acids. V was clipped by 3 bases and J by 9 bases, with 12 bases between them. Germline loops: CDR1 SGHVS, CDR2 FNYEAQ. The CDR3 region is CASSFGGGGEQFF. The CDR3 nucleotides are TGTGCCAGCAGCTTTGGCGGGGGCGGTGAGCAGTTCTTC.

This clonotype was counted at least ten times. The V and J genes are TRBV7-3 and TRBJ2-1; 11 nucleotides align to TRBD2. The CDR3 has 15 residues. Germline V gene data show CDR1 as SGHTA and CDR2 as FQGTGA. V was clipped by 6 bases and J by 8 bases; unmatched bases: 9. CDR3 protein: CASRATSGSTDEQFF. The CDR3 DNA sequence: TGTGCCAGCAGGGCTACTAGCGGGAGTACCGATGAGCAGTTCTTC.

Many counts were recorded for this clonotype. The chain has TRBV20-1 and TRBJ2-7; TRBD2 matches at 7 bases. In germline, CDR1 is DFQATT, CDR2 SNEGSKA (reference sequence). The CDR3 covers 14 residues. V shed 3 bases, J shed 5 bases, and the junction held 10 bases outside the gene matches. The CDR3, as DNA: TGCAGTGCTAGCCAGCGGGACGGGGCCCACGAGCAGTACTTC. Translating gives CSASQRDGAHEQYF.

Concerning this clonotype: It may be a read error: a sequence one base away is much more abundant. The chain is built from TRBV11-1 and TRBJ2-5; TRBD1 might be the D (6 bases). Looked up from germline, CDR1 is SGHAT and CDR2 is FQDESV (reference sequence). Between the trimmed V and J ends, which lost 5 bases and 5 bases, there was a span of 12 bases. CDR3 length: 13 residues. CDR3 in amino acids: CASSHRVVETQYF. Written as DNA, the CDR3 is TGTGCCAGCAGCCACAGGGTAGTGGAGACCCAGTACTTC.

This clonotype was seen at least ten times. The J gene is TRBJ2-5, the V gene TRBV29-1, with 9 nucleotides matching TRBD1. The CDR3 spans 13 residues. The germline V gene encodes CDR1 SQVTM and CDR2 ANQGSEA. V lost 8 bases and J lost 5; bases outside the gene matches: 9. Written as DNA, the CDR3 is TGCAGCACAAGGACAGGGGCACGGGAGACCCAGTACTTC. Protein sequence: CSTRTGARETQYF.

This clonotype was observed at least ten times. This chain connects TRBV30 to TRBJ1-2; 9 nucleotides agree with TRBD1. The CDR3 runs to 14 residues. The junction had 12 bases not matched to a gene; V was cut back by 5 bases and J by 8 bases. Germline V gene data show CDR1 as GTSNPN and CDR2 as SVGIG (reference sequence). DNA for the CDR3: TGTGCCTGGGCCGAGGGACAGGGCGTAGAGGGCTACACCTTC. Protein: CAWAEGQGVEGYTF.

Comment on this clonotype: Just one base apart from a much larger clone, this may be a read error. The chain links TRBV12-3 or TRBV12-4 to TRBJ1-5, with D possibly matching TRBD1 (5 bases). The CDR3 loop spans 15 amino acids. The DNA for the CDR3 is TGTGCCGGCAGTTTATCGCAGGGTTGGTATCAGCCCCAGCATTTT. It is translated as CAGSLSQGWYQPQHF.

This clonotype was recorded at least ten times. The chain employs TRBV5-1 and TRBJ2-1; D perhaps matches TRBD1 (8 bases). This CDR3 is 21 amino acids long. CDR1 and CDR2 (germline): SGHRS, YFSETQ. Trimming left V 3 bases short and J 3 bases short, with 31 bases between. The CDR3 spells CASSSPLHGQGKGDYYNEQFF. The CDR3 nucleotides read TGCGCCAGCAGCTCTCCCCTTCACGGACAGGGTAAGGGGGACTACTACAATGAGCAGTTCTTC. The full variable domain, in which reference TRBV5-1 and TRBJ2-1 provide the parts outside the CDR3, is KAGVTQTPRYLIKTRGQQVTLSCSPISGHRSVSWYQQTPGQGLQFLFEYFSETQRNKGNFPGRFSGRQFSNSRSEMNVSTLELGDSALYLCASSSPLHGQGKGDYYNEQFFGPGTRLTVL.